What follows are 9 T cell receptor beta chains derived from one specimen sequenced in a study of T cells after yellow fever vaccination. TCRdb reprocessed the 5' RACE reads via MiXCR and lists one record per CDR3 protein. The sample shows 85,000 to 100,000 distinct CDR3 sequences, approximately 5.5% of them seen only once. The sequenced sample was CD8+ T cells sorted from PBMCs, obtained 10 days after the yellow fever booster vaccination. These receptors all come from a man aged 18 to 30 who received the YFV17D yellow fever vaccine.

A few counts support this clonotype. V and J are TRBV7-9 and TRBJ2-3; D unresolved. Germline V gene data show CDR1 as SEHNR and CDR2 as FQNEAQ (reference sequence). Trimming removed 4 bases from V and 2 bases from J, with 10 bases in between. The CDR3 is made up of 14 amino acids. The CDR3 coding sequence is TGTGCCAGCAGCTCCACCGGTGTCACAGATACGCAGTATTTT. Translation gives CASSSTGVTDTQYF.

This chain joins TRBV7-9 and TRBJ2-3, with D possibly being TRBD2 (7 bases). Germline values: CDR1 SEHNR, CDR2 FQNEAQ (reference sequence). Trimming took off 5 bases at V and 4 bases at J, with 22 bases between the two ends. The CDR3 is 17 amino acids. CDR3 coding DNA: TGTGCCAGCAGCCAAAGGGAGGGGCAGGGGCCCTCAGATACGCAGTATTTT. Its translation is CASSQREGQGPSDTQYF. Using reference TRBV7-9 and TRBJ2-3 for the parts outside the CDR3, the full variable domain is DTGVSQNPRHKITKRGQNVTFRCDPISEHNRLYWYRQTLGQGPEFLTYFQNEAQLEKSRLLSDRFSAERPKGSFSTLEIQRTEQGDSAMYLCASSQREGQGPSDTQYFGPGTRLTVL.

This clonotype was seen ten or more times. The chain joins TRBV7-8 to TRBJ2-4; TRBD2 agrees at 7 bases. The length of the CDR3 is 14 residues. CDR1 is SGHVS and CDR2 is FQNEAQ in the germline V gene. J lost 7 bases, V lost 5 bases, and 8 bases had no gene match. CDR3 coding DNA: TGTGCCAGCAGCCCCCTTCGGGGGGTGAACATTCAGTACTTC. Protein: CASSPLRGVNIQYF.

The chain couples TRBV29-1 to TRBJ1-2; 7 nucleotides match TRBD1. CDR1 is SQVTM, CDR2 ANQGSEA, per germline. The CDR3 is 13 amino acids. The trim removed 3 bases at V and 2 bases at J, leaving 3 bases unmatched. This chain's CDR3 is CSVDEDRNYGYTF. For the CDR3, the DNA is TGCAGCGTTGATGAGGACAGGAACTATGGCTACACCTTC.

This clonotype was found a few times. This sequence joins TRBV12-3 or TRBV12-4 and TRBJ1-5, with D possibly being TRBD1 (5 bases). Trimming removed 3 bases from V and 3 bases from J, with 9 bases in between. The CDR3 has 14 amino acids. The CDR3 loop reads CASSFDSYNQPQHF. DNA for the CDR3: TGTGCCAGCAGTTTTGACAGCTACAATCAGCCCCAGCATTTT.

V and J are TRBV11-2 and TRBJ1-4; D call uncertain. V lost 4 bases and J lost 6, with 18 bases in between. Germline loops: CDR1 SGHAT, CDR2 FQNNGV. This CDR3 comprises 16 residues. CDR3: CASSWRVGVSDEKLFF. The CDR3 DNA reads TGTGCCAGCAGCTGGCGGGTGGGCGTGTCGGATGAAAAACTGTTTTTT.

This clonotype was observed a few times. V and J are TRBV5-1 and TRBJ1-1; tentative D call: TRBD1 (6 bases). The CDR3 totals 15 residues. V lost 4 bases and J 1 base, leaving 14 bases between the germline ends. In germline, CDR1 is SGHRS, CDR2 YFSETQ. The CDR3 DNA is TGCGCCAGCAGCGAAGGACAGATTCCGAACACTGAAGCTTTCTTT. Amino acids: CASSEGQIPNTEAFF.

The CDR3 DNA is TGTGCCAGCAGGAATTGGGGGATGAACACTGAAGCTTTCTTT. This codes for CASRNWGMNTEAFF. The chain uses TRBV12-3 or TRBV12-4 and TRBJ1-1, with D perhaps matching TRBD1 (5 bases). This CDR3 spans 14 amino acids. Trimming took off 6 bases at V and 0 bases at J, with 11 bases between the two ends.

In this sample, this clonotype turned up a few times. The rearrangement links TRBV5-1 to TRBJ1-2, with 7 bases identical to TRBD1. Trimming cost V 4 bases and J 4 bases; bases outside gene matches: 10. The germline CDR1 and CDR2 sequences are SGHRS and YFSETQ. CDR3 length equals 15 residues. The CDR3 DNA sequence: TGCGCCAGCAGCCCCGTCCCGGGACAGTTCTATGGCTACACCTTC. Residues: CASSPVPGQFYGYTF.